This TCR beta chain was retrieved from a study of blood T cell repertoires in COVID-19. TCRdb keeps only in-frame clones here, not all; method: immunoSEQ multiplex PCR. The table records roughly 390,000 clones, more than 70% of them present only once. Germline V CDR1 and CDR2: SGHAT, FQNNGV. The CDR3 covers 14 residues. Trimming cost V 5 bases and J 2 bases; bases outside gene matches: 4. The rearrangement links TRBV11-2 to TRBJ2-3, with 7 bases lining up with TRBD1. The sequence came from a woman in her twenties or thirties with COVID-19, enrolled during active disease. The sample taken for sequencing was peripheral blood. The CDR3 DNA follows: TGTGCCAGCAGCCCAGGGACAGTCACAGATACGCAGTATTTT. Its protein product is CASSPGTVTDTQYF.